This TCR beta chain was obtained from a study of response to subunit inactivated influenza vaccine. The CDR3 is 13 residues long. CDR1 is DFQATT and CDR2 is SNEGSKA in the germline V gene (reference sequence). The V end was cut by 1 base, the J end by 7 bases, with 13 bases between. One entry per CDR3 protein, called by TCRdb with MiXCR from the RT-PCR reads. The profile shows about 540,000 distinct CDR3 sequences, roughly 23% of them singletons. This clonotype was counted between two and nine times. These data also formed part of another study, on T cells expressing NK-cell markers. That source notes: UMIs were included in TCR beta cDNA generated by 5'RACE template switching. In sorted CD3+CD56+NKG2C+, CD3+CD56+NKG2C- and CD3+CD56-NKG2C+ T cells, TCR beta repertoires were obtained. These same clonotypes (in several donors) also led the CD3+CD56-NKG2C+ fraction.

The chain couples TRBV20-1 to TRBJ1-2; D may be TRBD1 (6 bases). The sequence derives from a man aged 45-60 years who received an inactivated influenza vaccine. The sequenced sample was CD4+ T cells sorted from PBMCs, obtained 11 to 12 days after vaccination. The CDR3 sequence is CSARGSGGTGYTF. The CDR3 DNA follows: TGCAGTGCTAGAGGTTCCGGGGGCACTGGCTACACCTTC.